The sequence of this TCR beta chain was determined in a study of T-cell memory formation after mild COVID-19. General study findings and limits: Clones contracting day 15 to 85 were balanced CD4/CD8; later expanders leaned CD4+.

TCRdb re-called the 5' RACE reads through MiXCR, storing one row per CDR3 protein. This table holds fewer than 500,000 distinct CDR3 sequences, approximately 23% found once. Worth noting for this clonotype: The antigen remains unidentified.

The sequenced material came from PBMCs or a T cell subset sorted from them (not recorded which). The sequence was collected from an adult woman who had mild COVID-19 (a few samples of this study predate the infection). Cell type and time point are not known.

CDR3 amino acids: CASSSRTGTTGELFF. The CDR3 DNA reads as TGTGCCAGCAGTTCTCGGACAGGGACCACCGGGGAGCTGTTTTTT. The chain uses TRBV12-3 or TRBV12-4 and TRBJ2-2; 8 nucleotides agree with TRBD1. The CDR3 has 15 residues. Trimming removed 4 bases from V and 4 bases from J; junction bases left unmatched: 5.